This T cell receptor beta chain was identified in a study of OX40 agonist ivuxolimab in advanced cancers. Study summary: The dose-escalation cohort had hepatocellular carcinoma, melanoma, renal cell or head and neck cancer.

The CDR3 sequence is 13 residues long. Per the germline V gene, CDR1 is SQVTM and CDR2 is ANQGSEA. V lost 2 bases, J lost 4 bases, and 11 bases lay in between. Produced via immunoSEQ multiplex PCR; TCRdb's table is partial and in-frame only. The sample has tens of thousands of clones, approximately 87% seen once. The source was CD4+ or CD8+ T cells sorted from blood, collected in a trial of the OX40 agonist ivuxolimab. The chain links TRBV29-1 to TRBJ1-1; D gene unclear. This clonotype was sampled from an adult with an advanced solid tumor such as melanoma, head and neck, liver or kidney cancer. This CDR3 reads CSVEREFGTEAFF. The CDR3 region has the DNA TGCAGCGTTGAAAGGGAATTCGGCACTGAAGCTTTCTTT. The full variable domain, its missing parts supplied by reference TRBV29-1 and TRBJ1-1, is SAVISQKPSRDICQRGTSLTIQCQVDSQVTMMFWYRQQPGQSLTLIATANQGSEATYESGFVIDKFPISRPNLTFSTLTVSNMSPEDSSIYLCSVEREFGTEAFFGQGTRLTVV.